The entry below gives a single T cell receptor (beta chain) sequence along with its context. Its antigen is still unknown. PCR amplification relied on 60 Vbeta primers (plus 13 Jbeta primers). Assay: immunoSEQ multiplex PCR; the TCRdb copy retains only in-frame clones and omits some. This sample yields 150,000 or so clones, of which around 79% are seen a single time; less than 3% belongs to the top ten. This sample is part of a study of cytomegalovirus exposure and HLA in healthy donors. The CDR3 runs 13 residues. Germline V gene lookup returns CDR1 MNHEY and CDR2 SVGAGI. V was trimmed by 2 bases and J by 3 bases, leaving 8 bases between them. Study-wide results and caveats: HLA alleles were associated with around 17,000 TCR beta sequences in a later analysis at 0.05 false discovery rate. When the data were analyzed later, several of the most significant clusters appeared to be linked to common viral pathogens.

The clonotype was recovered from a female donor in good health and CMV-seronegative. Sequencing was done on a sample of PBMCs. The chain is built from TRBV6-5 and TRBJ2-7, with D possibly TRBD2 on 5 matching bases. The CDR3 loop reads CASSYLSGYEQYF. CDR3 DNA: TGTGCCAGCAGTTACCTGAGCGGCTACGAGCAGTACTTC.